This TCR beta chain emerged from a study of STAT5B mutations in CD4+ large granular lymphocyte leukemia. Study results and caveats: Main leukemic clonotypes were patient-specific, but approximately 25% appeared at low frequency elsewhere. Without putative leukemic clones, patient CD4-sorted repertoires remained more clonal than healthy CD4+ repertoires.

This clone was seen a single time. What it binds is unknown. The protocol was immunoSEQ multiplex PCR, while the TCRdb copy is restricted to in-frame clones and leaves out a portion. Of 31,000 or so clones in the sample, approximately 88% were seen once. The V end lost 7 bases, the J end lost 3 bases, and 14 bases lay between the germline ends. The CDR3 extends over 13 amino acids. The germline V gene has CDR1 SGHKS and CDR2 YYEKEE (reference sequence). This chain links TRBV5-5 with TRBJ2-7; no clear D gene. This TCR derives from a human donor in good health. The sequenced material came from CD4+ T cells from blood buffy coats. In DNA, the CDR3 is TGTGCCAGCTTAAGTGGAGTTGGCTACGAGCAGTACTTC. Translation: CASLSGVGYEQYF.